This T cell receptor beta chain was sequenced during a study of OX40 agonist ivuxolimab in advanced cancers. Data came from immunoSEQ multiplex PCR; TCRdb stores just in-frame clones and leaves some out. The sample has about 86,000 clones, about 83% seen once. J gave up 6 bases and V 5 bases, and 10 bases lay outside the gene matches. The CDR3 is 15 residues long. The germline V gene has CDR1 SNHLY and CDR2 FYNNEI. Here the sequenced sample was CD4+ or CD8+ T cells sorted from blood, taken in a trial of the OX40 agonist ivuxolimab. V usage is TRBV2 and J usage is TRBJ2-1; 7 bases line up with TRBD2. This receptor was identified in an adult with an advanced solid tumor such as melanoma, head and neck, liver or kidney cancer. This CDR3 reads CASSRSSGTFNEQFF. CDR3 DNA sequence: TGTGCCAGCAGTCGGTCCAGCGGGACTTTCAATGAGCAGTTCTTC.